The text below deals with one TCR beta chain. The target of this receptor is not known. No quality values exist for individual bases; no much larger clone is one base distant. This sample is drawn from a study of OX40 agonist ivuxolimab in advanced cancers. Background for the entire study: The costimulatory receptor OX40 (CD134) was targeted by ivuxolimab, a fully human IgG2 agonistic monoclonal antibody. Intravenous ivuxolimab was administered to patients every 2 weeks at six dose levels: 0.01, 0.1, 0.3, 1.5, 3 and 10 mg/kg. Of the approximately 50 dose-escalation patients, hepatocellular carcinoma was present in around 20, melanoma in roughly 15, renal cell carcinoma in 9 and head and neck cancer in 9. In the dose-escalation cohort, roughly 80% of patients were male, and the mean age was roughly 60 years, with a range of about 23 to 80. Patients were allowed to have had prior anti-PD-1, anti-PD-L1 or anti-CTLA-4 therapy, and 40% of the dose-escalation patients had been treated with checkpoint inhibitors. Partial responses occurred in three dose-escalation patients: two with cutaneous melanoma and one with hepatocellular carcinoma. Peripheral TCRbeta sequencing aimed to test whether ivuxolimab altered TCR sequence diversity and caused clonal T-cell expansion. The paper describes the monotherapy dose-escalation part (N ≈ 52 patients) of the phase I trial of ivuxolimab. The paper's findings and limits, for the study overall: In the 0.1-3.0 mg/kg groups, partial responders had among the lowest normalized peripheral clonal expansion, particularly in CD8+ T cells. Which antigens the clonally expanded peripheral T cells were specific for was not determined. Low levels of normalized T-cell clonal expansion were also seen in some nonresponding patients. After ivuxolimab, CD8+ T cells had more expanded clones than CD4+ T cells on average. At doses from 0.1 to 3.0 mg/kg, clonal expansion was seen in both CD4+ and CD8+ blood T cells between baseline and week 6.

Trimming takes 0 bases from V and 4 bases from J, and the germline ends sit 10 bases apart. Via the germline V gene, CDR1 is KGHSH and CDR2 LQKENI. Measured from the cysteine to the phenylalanine, the CDR3 is 15 residues long. Of all the DNA, just the CDR3 is kept, 45 bases in frame from base 1. For sequencing of the TCRbeta CDR3 region, genomic DNA was extracted from the sorted cells. TCRbeta CDR3 regions were sequenced using the immunoSEQ Assay. The source is immuneACCESS, and TCRdb retained only in-frame sequences with V and J called. Part of the clones is not carried over; for the studies checked, unresolved V genes explain less than half of this, and the remainder is unexplained. The sample table records under 70,000 clones; more than 80% of these occur just once. The top ten constitute about 1.2% of the sample. The trial excluded patients who had a history of autoimmune disease or were on systemic immunosuppression. In every dose cohort, peripheral blood was drawn for TCR sequencing at baseline, cycle 4 day 1, and cycle 7 day 1. Samples came from an open-label, multicenter, first-in-human phase I dose-escalation trial of ivuxolimab. Adults with locally advanced or metastatic head and neck squamous cell, hepatocellular, melanoma or renal cell carcinoma were enrolled in the trial. Before TCR sequencing, CD4+ T cells and CD8+ T cells from peripheral blood were sorted into separate populations.

In this chain, TRBV18 is recombined with TRBJ2-1, with the D gene not confidently named. This TCR derives from an adult with an advanced solid tumor such as melanoma, head and neck, liver or kidney cancer. The sequencing here drew on CD4+ or CD8+ T cells sorted from blood, taken in a trial of the OX40 agonist ivuxolimab. CDR3 protein: CASSPPLRLYNEQFF. The DNA sequence reads TGTGCCAGCTCACCACCGTTGAGACTTTACAATGAGCAGTTCTTC.